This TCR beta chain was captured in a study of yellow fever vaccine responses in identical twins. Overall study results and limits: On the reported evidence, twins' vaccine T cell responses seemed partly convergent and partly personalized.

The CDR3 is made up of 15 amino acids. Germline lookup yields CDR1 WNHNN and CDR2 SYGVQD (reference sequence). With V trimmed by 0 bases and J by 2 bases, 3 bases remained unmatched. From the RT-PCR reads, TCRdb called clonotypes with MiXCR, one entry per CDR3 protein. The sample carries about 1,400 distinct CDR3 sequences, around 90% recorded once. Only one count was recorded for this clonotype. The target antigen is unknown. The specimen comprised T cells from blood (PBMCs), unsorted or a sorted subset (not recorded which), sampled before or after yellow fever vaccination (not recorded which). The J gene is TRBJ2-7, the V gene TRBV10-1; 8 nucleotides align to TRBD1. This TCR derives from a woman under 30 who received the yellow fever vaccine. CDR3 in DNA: TGCGCCAGCAGTGAGTCGGGGACAGGCACCTACGAGCAGTACTTC. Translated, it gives CASSESGTGTYEQYF.